One and the same sample provided the 20 T cell receptor beta chains below, sequenced in a study of blood T cell repertoires in COVID-19. Data came from immunoSEQ multiplex PCR; TCRdb stores just in-frame clones and leaves some out. The sample has around 120,000 clones; 75% to 95% are singletons. Sequencing was carried out using peripheral blood. The origin of the receptors is a human donor with active COVID-19. The donor label of this sample is uncertain.

This CDR3 reads CASRRDLQAGGNTEAFF. In DNA, the CDR3 is TGTGCCAGCAGGCGGGACTTACAGGCAGGGGGGAACACTGAAGCTTTCTTT. The rearrangement links TRBV5-8 to TRBJ1-1, with TRBD1 matching over 7 bases. This CDR3 is 17 amino acids long. J lost 1 base, V lost 5 bases, and 14 bases had no gene match. Germline-derived CDR1 and CDR2 are SGHTS and YDEGEE. Full variable domain (missing parts from reference TRBV5-8 and TRBJ1-1): EAGVTQSPTHLIKTRGQQATLRCSPISGHTSVYWYQQALGLGLQFLLWYDEGEERNRGNFPPRFSGRQFPNYSSELNVNALELEDSALYLCASRRDLQAGGNTEAFFGQGTRLTVV.

In its sample, this clone was seen a few times. The DNA for the CDR3 is TGTGCCGGAGGACGGGCTAATGAAAAACTGTTTTTT. Translated: CAGGRANEKLFF. The genes are TRBV6-6 and TRBJ1-4; D gene uncertain. The CDR3 sequence is 12 residues long. Germline loops: CDR1 MNHNY, CDR2 SVGAGI (reference sequence). Trimming left V 11 bases short and J 3 bases short, with 10 bases between.

V is TRBV5-1 and J is TRBJ2-7; 9 nucleotides match TRBD1. CDR1 and CDR2 from the germline V gene are SGHRS and YFSETQ. Losses at the gene ends were 2 bases for V and 5 bases for J; bases not matched to a gene: 11. CDR3 length equals 16 residues. DNA of the CDR3: TGCGCCAGCAGCTTTGCTTCCGGGACAGGGATTAACGAGCAGTACTTC. Protein sequence: CASSFASGTGINEQYF.

V and J are TRBV7-8 and TRBJ1-5; 9 bases align to TRBD1. The CDR3 runs 17 residues. Losses at the gene ends were 4 bases for V and 4 bases for J; bases not matched to a gene: 11. Germline V CDR1 and CDR2: SGHVS, FQNEAQ. CDR3 amino acids: CASSSSGTGSPNQPQHF. The CDR3, as DNA: TGTGCCAGCAGCTCCTCCGGGACAGGGAGCCCAAATCAGCCCCAGCATTTT.

This clone showed up just once. V usage is TRBV6-5 and J usage is TRBJ1-3; no reliable D call. The CDR3 has 13 amino acids. Germline lookup yields CDR1 MNHEY and CDR2 SVGAGI. With 6 bases removed from V and 2 bases from J, the gap between germline ends came to 8 bases. CDR3 amino acids: CASRGGPGNTIYF. In DNA form, the CDR3 reads TGTGCCAGCAGGGGAGGGCCTGGAAACACCATATATTTT.

The rearrangement uses TRBV5-8 and TRBJ2-3; the D gene is possibly TRBD2 (5 bases). Trimming cost V 0 bases and J 4 bases, with 9 bases left between them. The CDR3 runs to 14 residues. Germline CDR1 and CDR2: SGHTS and YDEGEE. CDR3 sequence reads: CASSLALRADTQYF. CDR3 DNA sequence: TGTGCCAGCAGCTTGGCCTTGAGGGCAGATACGCAGTATTTT.

This chain links TRBV29-1 with TRBJ2-3, with a weak D call TRBD1 (5 bases). Germline V lookup: CDR1 SQVTM, CDR2 ANQGSEA. V was shortened by 3 bases and J by 2 bases, with 18 bases between the two germline ends. CDR3 length: 16 amino acids. The CDR3: CSVDVGGQGYTDTQYF. The CDR3 DNA sequence: TGCAGCGTTGATGTCGGTGGGCAGGGCTACACAGATACGCAGTATTTT.

The CDR3 DNA is TGTGCCAGCTCACCGTTCAGACAGAAACCGAACACCGGGGAGCTGTTTTTT. Translating gives CASSPFRQKPNTGELFF. The V call is TRBV18, the J call TRBJ2-2, with D perhaps matching TRBD1 (5 bases). CDR3 length: 17 amino acids. Trimming cost V 3 bases and J 0 bases, with 14 bases left between them. Germline CDR1 and CDR2: KGHSH and LQKENI.

The CDR3 is CATRTSGGLGQYF. The CDR3 bases are TGTGCCACCCGGACTAGCGGAGGGCTAGGGCAGTATTTT. The chain has TRBV6-5 and TRBJ2-3; 10 positions match TRBD2. The CDR3 runs to 13 residues. V was clipped by 10 bases and J by 11 bases; unmatched bases: 12. From germline, CDR1 is MNHEY and CDR2 SVGAGI.

Remarks on this clone: Relative to the germline gene, one junction end is altered; a read error may explain this. The chain recombines TRBV18 with TRBJ1-4; a weak D match, TRBD1 (6 bases). This CDR3 comprises 15 residues. Per germline, CDR1 KGHSH and CDR2 LQKENI. CDR3 protein: CATSSLGGPNEKLFF. The CDR3 DNA reads TGTGCCACCTCATCCCTCGGGGGGCCCAATGAAAAACTGTTTTTT. Full variable domain (missing parts from reference TRBV18 and TRBJ1-4): NAGVMQNPRHLVRRRGQEARLRCSPMKGHSHVYWYRQLPEEGLKFMVYLQKENIIDESGMPKERFSAEFPKEGPSILRIQQVVRGDSAAYFCATSSLGGPNEKLFFGSGTQLSVL.

The chain carries TRBV7-2 and TRBJ2-4, with 7 bases that match TRBD2. The germline gives CDR1 SGHTA, CDR2 FQGNSA. The J segment lost 6 bases and the V segment lost 4 bases, leaving 3 bases of the junction unmatched. The CDR3 is made up of 13 amino acids. The DNA for the CDR3 is TGTGCCAGCAGCTCAAGCGGGGCAAACATTCAGTACTTC. Translating gives CASSSSGANIQYF. Filled out from reference TRBV7-2 and TRBJ2-4, the complete variable domain reads GAGVSQSPSNKVTEKGKDVELRCDPISGHTALYWYRQSLGQGLEFLIYFQGNSAPDKSGLPSDRFSAERTGGSVSTLTIQRTQQEDSAVYLCASSSSGANIQYFGAGTRLSVL.

The chain carries TRBV4-2 and TRBJ1-3, with TRBD1 matching over 9 bases. The V and J ends lost 5 bases and 4 bases, in that order; junction bases with no gene match: 6. This CDR3 is 15 amino acids long. Germline values: CDR1 LGHNA, CDR2 YNFKEQ. The CDR3 here is CASSYDRGEGNTIYF. CDR3 DNA sequence: TGTGCCAGCAGCTACGACAGGGGGGAAGGAAACACCATATATTTT.

The gene calls are TRBV3-1 (or the pseudogene TRBV3-2) and TRBJ2-3; TRBD1 might be the D (6 bases). Germline V gene lookup returns CDR1 LGHDT and CDR2 YNNKEL (reference sequence). Trimming took off 2 bases at V and 4 bases at J, with 19 bases between the two ends. This CDR3 is 17 amino acids long. CDR3 sequence: CASSQSTGKTGADTQYF. The DNA of the CDR3 is TGTGCCAGCAGCCAATCAACAGGGAAAACCGGGGCAGATACGCAGTATTTT.

The chain links TRBV9 to TRBJ1-3; 7 nucleotides line up with TRBD1. The length of the CDR3 is 20 residues. Losses at the gene ends were 1 base for V and 1 base for J; bases not matched to a gene: 17. From germline, CDR1 is SGDLS and CDR2 YYNGEE. The CDR3: CASSVSPARQGLVSGNTIYF. CDR3 coding DNA: TGTGCCAGCAGCGTAAGTCCCGCGAGACAGGGACTAGTTTCTGGAAACACCATATATTTT.

The chain employs TRBV28 and TRBJ1-1, with 11 bases fitting TRBD1. The CDR3 is made up of 15 amino acids. Trimming cost V 6 bases and J 3 bases; bases outside gene matches: 6. Germline V lookup: CDR1 MDHEN, CDR2 SYDVKM. In nucleotides, the CDR3 is TGTGCCAGCAGAGGACAGGGGGCCGTTCACACTGAAGCTTTCTTT. Its translation: CASRGQGAVHTEAFF.

V usage is TRBV27 and J usage is TRBJ1-5; TRBD1 aligns across 8 bases. CDR1 and CDR2 from the germline V gene are MNHEY and SMNVEV (reference sequence). V lost 5 bases and J lost 1; bases outside the gene matches: 10. The CDR3 consists of 17 residues. The CDR3 DNA reads TGTGCCAGCAGTCGACAGGGGTCAGCTAGGAGCAATCAGCCCCAGCATTTT. Its protein product is CASSRQGSARSNQPQHF.

In its sample, this clone was seen once. V is TRBV9 and J is TRBJ2-5; TRBD2 agrees at 10 bases. The germline V gene has CDR1 SGDLS and CDR2 YYNGEE. V lost 0 bases and J lost 1; bases outside the gene matches: 3. The CDR3 spans 16 residues. The chain's CDR3 is CASSVVPSGSQETQYF. In DNA, the CDR3 is TGTGCCAGCAGCGTAGTGCCTAGCGGGAGCCAAGAGACCCAGTACTTC. Full variable domain (outside the CDR3, taken from reference TRBV9 and TRBJ2-5): DSGVTQTPKHLITATGQRVTLRCSPRSGDLSVYWYQQSLDQGLQFLIQYYNGEERAKGNILERFSAQQFPDLHSELNLSSLELGDSALYFCASSVVPSGSQETQYFGPGTRLLVL.

This clone was recorded a few times. The CDR3 nucleotides read TGTGCCAGCTCACCACAGGATGGACAGCCACCTTACTTC. It translates to CASSPQDGQPPYF. The chain couples TRBV18 to TRBJ2-4; a weak D match, TRBD1 (6 bases). CDR3 length: 13 residues. Germline loops: CDR1 KGHSH, CDR2 LQKENI. The V end lost 1 base, the J end lost 16 bases, and 17 bases lay between the germline ends.

The V and J genes are TRBV12-3 or TRBV12-4 and TRBJ2-7; D perhaps matches TRBD1 (5 bases). The CDR3 spans 13 residues. Trimming took 8 bases from V and 2 from J, leaving 13 bases between them. CDR3 nucleotide sequence: TGTGCCAGCTCCCAGACGGACACCTACGAGCAGTACTTC. It codes for CASSQTDTYEQYF.

The chain carries TRBV14 and TRBJ2-5; 10 bases align to TRBD2. The ends lost 4 bases at V and 4 bases at J; junction bases unmatched: 6. CDR3 length equals 15 residues. CDR1 is SGHDN and CDR2 is FVKESK in the germline V gene. For the CDR3, the DNA is TGTGCCAGCAGCCCAGCGGGGGGGATTGGAGAGACCCAGTACTTC. Protein sequence: CASSPAGGIGETQYF. Looking up the rest from reference TRBV14 and TRBJ2-5 gives the full variable domain: EAGVTQFPSHSVIEKGQTVTLRCDPISGHDNLYWYRRVMGKEIKFLLHFVKESKQDESGMPNNRFLAERTGGTYSTLKVQPAELEDSGVYFCASSPAGGIGETQYFGPGTRLLVL.